This TCR beta chain is drawn from a study of blood T cell repertoires in COVID-19. Study context: Samples of COVID-19 (acute and convalescent) were obtained from the United States, Italy and Spain. PBMCs, B-cell-depleted T cells, or T cells were the source of the cDNA or gDNA that made up the material.

Per germline, CDR1 ENHRY and CDR2 SYGVKD. CDR3 length: 15 amino acids. V was cut by 8 bases and J by 2 bases, with 13 bases left in between. In the source study's methods: The authors estimated nucleated cell counts from reference gene primer amplification. The table came from immunoSEQ multiplex PCR; TCRdb's copy has only in-frame clones and leaves some out. That table is the source of V, J and clone size, and D and trimming were worked out from the DNA. The sample holds approximately 250,000 clones; 83% are singletons and the top ten take around 5.5%. The source is a human donor in a cohort sampled during active COVID-19. The V and J genes are TRBV10-3 and TRBJ2-6, with a possible D match to TRBD1 (7 bases). The sequenced sample was peripheral blood. The CDR3 loop is CAIEGGGAGANVLTF. DNA of the CDR3: TGTGCCATCGAAGGAGGGGGCGCTGGGGCCAACGTCCTGACTTTC.